The clone carrying this T cell receptor beta chain was recorded many times. Its matching antigen is unknown. This specimen belongs to a study of T-cell reconstitution after alpha-beta-depleted transplantation in children. Findings and limits, study-wide: Several hundred expanded graft clones reportedly were the source of alpha-beta T cells about two months after transplant. Certain patients had high TCRbeta diversity at day 60, and it came from recipient T cells and thymic progenitors that survived. A year had passed since transplant, and T-cell counts and diversity by then came mostly from newly produced T cells.

TCRbeta library preparation incorporated unique molecular identifiers. Via MiXCR, TCRdb re-called the PCR reads, giving one row per CDR3 protein. The sample yields hundreds of thousands of distinct CDR3 sequences, over 7% seen once. Trimming cost V 2 bases and J 9 bases, with 11 bases left between them. Germline V lookup: CDR1 ENHRY, CDR2 SYGVKD. This CDR3 region has 13 residues. The input for sequencing was peripheral blood, taken 360 days after TCRalphabeta/CD19-depleted stem cell transplant. This receptor was obtained from a female patient under 10 years old who had a stem cell transplant for Fanconi anemia, so the T cells may come from the graft donor. J is TRBJ2-1 and V is TRBV10-3, with D possibly matching TRBD1 (6 bases). As DNA, the CDR3 is TGTGCCATCAGTGAGGGACAGCCCAGTGAGCAGTTCTTC. It yields the protein CAISEGQPSEQFF.